One and the same sample provided the 21 T cell receptor beta chains below, sequenced in a study of beta chain features in type 1 diabetes. Of the isolated RNA, all was reverse transcribed, and so the sequenced material was expressed TCRB transcripts. Assay used: immunoSEQ multiplex PCR; TCRdb lists only in-frame clones, some missing. The data hold fewer than 550,000 clones, with 10% to 12% observed a single time. Sequenced sample: naive CD4+ T cells from blood. The receptors derive from a woman between 18 and 30 years old in good health.

The CDR3 spells CASSVVGRANTGELFF. CDR3 in DNA: TGTGCCAGCAGCGTAGTGGGCAGGGCGAACACCGGGGAGCTGTTTTTT. The chain links TRBV9 to TRBJ2-2; D is perhaps TRBD1 (5 bases). The CDR3 extends over 16 amino acids. With 0 bases removed from V and 0 bases from J, the gap between germline ends came to 9 bases. The V gene's germline CDR1 is SGDLS and CDR2 YYNGEE.

The rearrangement links TRBV2 to TRBJ1-6; weak D call: TRBD1 (6 bases). Germline lookup yields CDR1 SNHLY and CDR2 FYNNEI. The length of the CDR3 is 15 residues. The V end lost 5 bases, the J end lost 6 bases, and 14 bases lay between the germline ends. The CDR3 sequence is CASSSRARGNSPLHF. The CDR3 coding sequence is TGTGCCAGCAGTTCGAGAGCCAGGGGTAATTCACCCCTCCACTTT.

The chain recombines TRBV4-1 with TRBJ2-7; the D is unclear. The V end lost 4 bases, the J end lost 4 bases, and 23 bases lay between the germline ends. The CDR3 spans 17 residues. CDR1 is MGHRA, CDR2 YSYEKL, per germline. CDR3 nucleotide sequence: TGCGCCAGCAGCCGGTCGACCGGGTCCCTACCCTCGTACGAGCAGTACGTC. Its protein product is CASSRSTGSLPSYEQYV.

This clone appeared a few times. The chain has TRBV18 and TRBJ2-5; possibly TRBD2 for D (5 bases). The germline V gene encodes CDR1 KGHSH and CDR2 LQKENI. V was shortened by 0 bases and J by 6 bases, with 14 bases between the two germline ends. This CDR3 contains 15 residues. The CDR3 sequence: CASSPPSVEVKTQYF. The DNA of the CDR3 is TGTGCCAGCTCACCACCCTCAGTGGAGGTAAAGACCCAGTACTTC.

The chain is built from TRBV5-1 and TRBJ2-4; 8 bases agree with TRBD1. Germline V gene data show CDR1 as SGHRS and CDR2 as YFSETQ. The V gene end was trimmed by 2 bases and the J gene end by 10 bases; junction bases not matched to a gene: 14. This CDR3 spans 16 amino acids. CDR3 bases: TGCGCCAGCAGCTTAGGTTCTGACAGGGGAGGTGGGATTCAGTACTTC. It is translated as CASSLGSDRGGGIQYF.

This clone showed up many times. The genes are TRBV29-1 and TRBJ2-7; tentative D call: TRBD1 (5 bases). Trimming shortened V by 4 bases and J by 5 bases, and 9 bases separated the two germline ends. From germline, CDR1 is SQVTM and CDR2 ANQGSEA. This CDR3 has 11 residues. The CDR3 DNA sequence: TGCAGCGTTGGAAGGGGTGACGAGCAGTACTTC. This sequence encodes CSVGRGDEQYF.

The gene calls are TRBV11-3 and TRBJ1-5; 8 positions agree with TRBD1. The ends lost 4 bases at V and 7 bases at J; junction bases unmatched: 6. This CDR3 has 14 residues. Germline V gene data show CDR1 as SGHNT and CDR2 as YENEEA. Here the CDR3 reads CASSWTGIGQPQHF. The CDR3 DNA is TGTGCCAGCAGCTGGACAGGGATCGGCCAGCCCCAGCATTTT.

The chain recombines TRBV4-2 with TRBJ2-5, with 11 positions matching TRBD2. The CDR3 runs to 18 residues. V trimming: 4 bases; J trimming: 1 base; junction bases outside the gene matches: 11. Germline-derived CDR1 and CDR2 are LGHNA and YNFKEQ. The CDR3 region has the DNA TGTGCCAGCAGCCGTCGGACTAGCGGGTTTGGGACCCAAGAGACCCAGTACTTC. The encoded protein is CASSRRTSGFGTQETQYF.

The V gene is TRBV2, the J gene TRBJ2-7, with TRBD2 identical over 7 bases. Trimming cost V 7 bases and J 11 bases; bases outside gene matches: 14. The CDR3 loop spans 13 amino acids. The germline CDR1 and CDR2 sequences are SNHLY and FYNNEI. CDR3 region: CASNRDPLAVEYF. CDR3 coding DNA: TGTGCCAGCAATAGGGATCCTCTAGCGGTCGAGTACTTC.

This clone was seen only a few times. The V gene is TRBV25-1, the J gene TRBJ1-4, with D possibly matching TRBD1 (6 bases). The CDR3 contains 15 residues. CDR1 and CDR2 from the germline V gene are MGHDK and SYGVNS. V shed 0 bases and J shed 7 bases, with 12 bases lying between them. CDR3 in amino acids: CASSEYGGQGEKLFF. Here the CDR3 DNA reads TGTGCCAGCAGTGAATACGGGGGGCAGGGTGAAAAACTGTTTTTT.

This clone was seen a few times. The gene calls are TRBV9 and TRBJ2-1; unclear D gene. CDR1 is SGDLS, CDR2 YYNGEE, per germline. Between the trimmed V and J ends, which lost 0 bases and 1 base, there was a span of 11 bases. This CDR3 spans 16 amino acids. For the CDR3, the DNA is TGTGCCAGCAGCGTAGGTGCTGTGGTGTCCTACAATGAGCAGTTCTTC. It translates to CASSVGAVVSYNEQFF.

This clone has just a few counts. The CDR3 loop is CASSPDRGNSGANVLTF. The CDR3 DNA follows: TGCGCCAGCAGCCCGGACAGGGGTAACTCTGGGGCCAACGTCCTGACTTTC. J is TRBJ2-6 and V is TRBV4-1; 9 bases fit TRBD1. V shed 4 bases, J shed 0 bases, and the junction held 4 bases outside the gene matches. The CDR3 consists of 17 residues. Per the germline V gene, CDR1 is MGHRA and CDR2 is YSYEKL.

This clone has only a few counts. The CDR3 region has the DNA TGTGCCAGCAGCCAAAACCGGGACAGGGGACTTCAAGAGACCCAGTACTTC. It is translated as CASSQNRDRGLQETQYF. V is TRBV7-9 and J is TRBJ2-5, with 10 positions matching TRBD1. The CDR3 consists of 17 residues. Trimming took 5 bases from V and 2 from J; bases not matched to a gene: 11. Germline CDR1 SEHNR, CDR2 FQNEAQ (reference sequence).

J is TRBJ1-5 and V is TRBV9; unclear D gene. The CDR3 extends over 13 amino acids. With 4 bases removed from V and 7 bases from J, the gap between germline ends came to 12 bases. The germline V gene has CDR1 SGDLS and CDR2 YYNGEE. The CDR3 spells CASSLGPGQPQHF. The CDR3 DNA is TGTGCCAGCAGCCTAGGGCCGGGGCAGCCCCAGCATTTT.

The J gene is TRBJ2-2, the V gene TRBV5-1, with D possibly called TRBD1 or TRBD2 (6 bases each). V gave up 0 bases and J gave up 6 bases, with 9 bases separating them. The CDR3 loop spans 14 amino acids. Germline V gives CDR1 SGHRS, CDR2 YFSETQ. The CDR3 sequence: CASSLAGAAGELFF. CDR3 nucleotide sequence: TGCGCCAGCAGCTTGGCGGGGGCCGCCGGGGAGCTGTTTTTT.

The chain couples TRBV7-9 to TRBJ2-3; D not resolved. V was trimmed by 1 base and J by 1 base, leaving 3 bases between them. Germline V gene data show CDR1 as SEHNR and CDR2 as FQNEAQ (reference sequence). The CDR3 spans 13 residues. CDR3 sequence reads: CASSLVGTDTQYF. The DNA for the CDR3 is TGTGCCAGCAGCTTAGTTGGCACAGATACGCAGTATTTT.

The rearrangement uses TRBV2 and TRBJ1-1, with unresolved D. The germline CDR1 and CDR2 sequences are SNHLY and FYNNEI. This CDR3 has 11 amino acids. The V end was cut by 6 bases, the J end by 6 bases, with 8 bases between. In DNA form, the CDR3 reads TGTGCCAGCAGCACCTATTCTGAAGCTTTCTTT. This translates into CASSTYSEAFF.

This clone has a handful of counts. This chain joins TRBV29-1 and TRBJ1-2; D perhaps matches TRBD1 (6 bases). This CDR3 region has 13 residues. Germline CDR1 is SQVTM and CDR2 is ANQGSEA. Trimming shortened V by 6 bases and J by 2 bases, and 13 bases separated the two germline ends. The CDR3 is CSVGRGDNYGYTF. In DNA, the CDR3 is TGCAGCGTCGGTAGGGGGGACAACTATGGCTACACCTTC.

The J gene is TRBJ2-3, the V gene TRBV7-2; 7 bases map to TRBD2. Germline V gives CDR1 SGHTA, CDR2 FQGNSA. V gave up 8 bases and J gave up 2 bases; unmatched junction bases: 7. The CDR3 consists of 14 residues. CDR3 amino acids: CASDLSGFTDTQYF. In DNA, the CDR3 is TGTGCCAGCGACCTTAGCGGGTTCACAGATACGCAGTATTTT.

This clone was observed a few times. The rearrangement uses TRBV4-1 and TRBJ1-4; D is ambiguous. The CDR3 spans 14 residues. V was trimmed by 1 base and J by 4 bases, leaving 7 bases between them. Germline V CDR1 and CDR2: MGHRA, YSYEKL. CDR3 region: CASSQVFGNEKLFF. CDR3 in DNA: TGCGCCAGCAGCCAAGTCTTTGGTAATGAAAAACTGTTTTTT.

This clone was detected a few times. The V gene is TRBV6-5, the J gene TRBJ2-3, with D maybe TRBD2 (5 bases). Germline values: CDR1 MNHEY, CDR2 SVGAGI. The CDR3 is 13 residues long. The V end was cut by 8 bases, the J end by 3 bases, with 12 bases between. The CDR3: CASARAGTDTQYF. DNA of the CDR3: TGTGCCAGCGCGAGGGCAGGAACAGATACGCAGTATTTT.